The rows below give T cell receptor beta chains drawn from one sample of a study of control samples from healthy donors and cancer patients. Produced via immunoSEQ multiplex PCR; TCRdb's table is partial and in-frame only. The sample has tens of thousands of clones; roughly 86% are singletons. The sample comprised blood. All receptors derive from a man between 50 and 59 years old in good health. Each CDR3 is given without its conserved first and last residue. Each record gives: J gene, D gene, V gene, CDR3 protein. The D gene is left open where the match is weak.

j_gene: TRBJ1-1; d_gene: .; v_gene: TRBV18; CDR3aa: ASSPRGGGGAEAF
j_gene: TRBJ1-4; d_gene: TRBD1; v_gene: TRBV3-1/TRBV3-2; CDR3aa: ASSQGGGEEKLF
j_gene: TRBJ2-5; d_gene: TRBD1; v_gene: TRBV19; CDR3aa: ASSIGTGTQETQY
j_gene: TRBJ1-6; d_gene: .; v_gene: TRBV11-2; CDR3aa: ASSLYDRRGLYNSPLH
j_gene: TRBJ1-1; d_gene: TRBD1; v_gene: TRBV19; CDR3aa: ASSIGGQRMNTEAF
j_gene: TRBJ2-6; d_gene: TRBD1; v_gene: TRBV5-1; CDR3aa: ASRRTGVSGANVLT
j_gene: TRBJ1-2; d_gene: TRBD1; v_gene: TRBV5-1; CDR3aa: ASSPSGGRGGYT
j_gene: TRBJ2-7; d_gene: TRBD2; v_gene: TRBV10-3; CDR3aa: AISDGGYYEQY
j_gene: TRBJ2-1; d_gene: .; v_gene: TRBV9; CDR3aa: ASSVGGAEYNEQF
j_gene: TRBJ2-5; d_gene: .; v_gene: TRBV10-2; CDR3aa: ASTFGRDGETQY
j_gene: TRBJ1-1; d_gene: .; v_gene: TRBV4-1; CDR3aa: ASSQELVRTTEAF
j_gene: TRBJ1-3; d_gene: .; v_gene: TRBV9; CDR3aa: ASSGIRGQGNTIY
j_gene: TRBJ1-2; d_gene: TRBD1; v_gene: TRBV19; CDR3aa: ASSIGGQNYGYT
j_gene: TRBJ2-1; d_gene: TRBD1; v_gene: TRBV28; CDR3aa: ASSSAGTGGQEQF
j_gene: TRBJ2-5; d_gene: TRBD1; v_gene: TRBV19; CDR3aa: ASSISSGQGAETQY
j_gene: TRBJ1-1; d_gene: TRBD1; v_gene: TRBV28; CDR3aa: ATVLRQGSVEAF
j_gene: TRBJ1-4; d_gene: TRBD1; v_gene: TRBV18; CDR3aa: ASSQGANVEKLF
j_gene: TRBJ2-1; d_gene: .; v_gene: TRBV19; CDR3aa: ASSIERGNSYNEQF
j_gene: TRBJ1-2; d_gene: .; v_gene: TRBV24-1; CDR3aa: ATSDFRANYGYT
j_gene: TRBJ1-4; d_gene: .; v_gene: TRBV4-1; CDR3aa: ASSQVGSGLLF
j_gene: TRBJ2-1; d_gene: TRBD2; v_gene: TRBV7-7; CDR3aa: ASSLDSPWASGSYNEQF
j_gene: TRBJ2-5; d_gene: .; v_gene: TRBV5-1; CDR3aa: ASSFGGLGGETQY
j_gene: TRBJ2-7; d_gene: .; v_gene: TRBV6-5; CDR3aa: ASSSTLYEQY
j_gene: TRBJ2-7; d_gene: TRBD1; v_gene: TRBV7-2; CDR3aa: ASSLGGTGSGEQY
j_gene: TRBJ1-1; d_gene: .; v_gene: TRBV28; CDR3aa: ASQSVAANTEAF
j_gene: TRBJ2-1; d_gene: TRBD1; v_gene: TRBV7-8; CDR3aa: ASSLQQGWGEQF
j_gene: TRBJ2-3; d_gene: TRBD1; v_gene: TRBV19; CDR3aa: ASSGDRGSSTDTQY
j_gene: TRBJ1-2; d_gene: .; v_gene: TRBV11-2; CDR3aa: ASSQWGYGYT
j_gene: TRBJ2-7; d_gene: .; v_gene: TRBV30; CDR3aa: AWRQSYEQY
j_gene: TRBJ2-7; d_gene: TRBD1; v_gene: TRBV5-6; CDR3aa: ASSSDRGNEQY
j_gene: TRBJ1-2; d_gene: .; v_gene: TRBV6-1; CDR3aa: ASSESGYGYT
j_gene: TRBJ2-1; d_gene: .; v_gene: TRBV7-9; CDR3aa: ASSSRTNHNEQF
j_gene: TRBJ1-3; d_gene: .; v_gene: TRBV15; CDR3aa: ATSSPPGNTIY
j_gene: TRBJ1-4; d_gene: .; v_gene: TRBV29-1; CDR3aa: SVAGTNEKLF
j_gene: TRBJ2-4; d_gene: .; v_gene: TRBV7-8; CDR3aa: ASSPRRVGTLTKNIQY
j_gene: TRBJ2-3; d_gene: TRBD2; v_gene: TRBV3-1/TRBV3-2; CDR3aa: ASSLPGTRGSTDTQY
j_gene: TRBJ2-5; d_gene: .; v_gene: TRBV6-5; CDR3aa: ASSRGLETQETQY
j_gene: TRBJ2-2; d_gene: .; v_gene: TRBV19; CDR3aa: ASRAQGTNTGELF
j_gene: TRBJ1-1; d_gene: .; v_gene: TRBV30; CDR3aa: AWSVDLVTEAF
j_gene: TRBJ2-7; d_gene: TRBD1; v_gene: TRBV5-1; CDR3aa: ASSPGQDRSYEQY
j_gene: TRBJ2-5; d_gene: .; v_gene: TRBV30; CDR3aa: ARTPPNQETQY